A single sample is the source of the 2 T cell receptor beta chains below, sequenced in a study of response to subunit inactivated influenza vaccine. From the RT-PCR reads, TCRdb called clonotypes with MiXCR, one entry per CDR3 protein. Among some 800,000 distinct CDR3 sequences listed, approximately 21% were seen once. The sequencing used PBMCs from blood, collected roughly 5 days after vaccination. The source is a man aged 50-60 years who received an inactivated influenza vaccine.

CDR3 nucleotide sequence: TGTGCCATCAGCACAGGGGATGTCACCGGGGAGCTGTTTTTT. It encodes CAISTGDVTGELFF. This chain joins TRBV10-3 and TRBJ2-2; 7 bases line up with TRBD1. The V segment lost 6 bases and the J segment 4 bases; nucleotides outside the gene matches: 5. CDR1 and CDR2 (germline): ENHRY, SYGVKD. The CDR3 runs 14 residues.

The chain is built from TRBV14 and TRBJ1-2, with D tentatively TRBD1 (5 bases). V lost 3 bases, J lost 8 bases, and 13 bases lay in between. CDR1 is SGHDN, CDR2 FVKESK, per germline. CDR3 length: 13 residues. The CDR3 loop reads CASSQLDRSGYTF. The CDR3 region has the DNA TGTGCCAGCAGCCAGCTAGACAGAAGCGGCTACACCTTC. The whole variable domain, filled in from reference TRBV14 and TRBJ1-2, reads EAGVTQFPSHSVIEKGQTVTLRCDPISGHDNLYWYRRVMGKEIKFLLHFVKESKQDESGMPNNRFLAERTGGTYSTLKVQPAELEDSGVYFCASSQLDRSGYTFGSGTRLTVV.